Below, 29 T cell receptor beta chains from the same sample are listed, as sequenced in a study of blood T cell dynamics during melanoma immunotherapy. Data came from immunoSEQ multiplex PCR; TCRdb stores just in-frame clones and leaves some out. Among about 3,500 clones listed, about 96% were seen once. Time point denoted: week 3, after first cycle of checkpoint inhibitor. The sequenced sample was effector memory CD8+ T cells from blood, obtained from a patient treated with checkpoint blockade. Receptors were obtained from a human donor with melanoma.

CDR3 coding DNA: TGCGCCAGCAGCCCGGGACAGGGGTCCTACGAGCAGTACTTC. Its protein product is CASSPGQGSYEQYF. This chain connects TRBV5-1 to TRBJ2-7, with 10 nucleotides matching TRBD1. This CDR3 region has 14 residues. CDR1 and CDR2 from the germline V gene are SGHRS and YFSETQ. Trimming removed 4 bases from V and 1 base from J; junction bases left unmatched: 2.

V is TRBV9 and J is TRBJ2-1; 9 bases are a match to TRBD1. From germline, CDR1 is SGDLS and CDR2 YYNGEE. The trim removed 4 bases at V and 0 bases at J, leaving 8 bases unmatched. The CDR3 extends over 17 amino acids. The chain's CDR3 is CASSSGQGLSSYNEQFF. CDR3 sequence (DNA): TGTGCCAGCAGCTCGGGACAGGGTCTGAGCTCCTACAATGAGCAGTTCTTC.

The chain carries TRBV4-1 and TRBJ2-7; D remains ambiguous. V was shortened by 0 bases and J by 10 bases, with 13 bases between the two germline ends. The V gene's germline CDR1 is MGHRA and CDR2 YSYEKL. The CDR3 consists of 13 residues. The chain's CDR3 is CASSQDLGSPQYF. The CDR3 DNA is TGCGCCAGCAGCCAAGATTTGGGCTCTCCCCAGTACTTC.

J is TRBJ1-2 and V is TRBV6-9; D ambiguous. The CDR3 loop spans 13 amino acids. From germline, CDR1 is MNHGY and CDR2 SVAAGI. V was trimmed by 3 bases and J by 4 bases, leaving 9 bases between them. In DNA, the CDR3 is TGTGCCAGCAGTTACGGTCTGGTCTATGGCTACACCTTC. Encoded protein: CASSYGLVYGYTF.

This chain joins TRBV5-5 and TRBJ2-1; 10 nucleotides agree with TRBD2. J was trimmed by 4 bases and V by 7 bases; bases with no gene match: 20. Germline values: CDR1 SGHKS, CDR2 YYEKEE (reference sequence). CDR3 length: 19 residues. The CDR3 region is CASHPGFGTSENSYNEQFF. The CDR3 coding sequence is TGTGCCAGCCACCCCGGGTTCGGGACTAGCGAGAACTCATACAATGAGCAGTTCTTC.

CDR3 in DNA: TGTGCTAGTGGTCCCGACGGTAGCAATCAGCCCCAGCATTTT. Translation gives CASGPDGSNQPQHF. The chain is built from TRBV12-5 and TRBJ1-5; D gene ambiguous. From germline, CDR1 is LGHNT and CDR2 FRNRAP. V lost 5 bases to trimming and J lost 0 bases, with 8 bases between them. The CDR3 runs to 14 residues.

The V call is TRBV23-1, the J call TRBJ1-2; TRBD1 is a possible D gene (5 bases). TRBV23-1 is given ORF status, its function remaining uncertain. The CDR3 consists of 14 residues. Trimming pared 3 bases from V and 0 bases from J, leaving 8 bases between. For the CDR3, the DNA is TGCGCCAGCAGTCAGGGGCCCGCTAACTATGGCTACACCTTC. Its protein product is CASSQGPANYGYTF.

The chain recombines TRBV27 with TRBJ1-3; D unresolved. The V gene's germline CDR1 is MNHEY and CDR2 SMNVEV (reference sequence). The CDR3 spans 14 residues. V was pared by 2 bases and J by 0 bases, with 5 bases between. The CDR3 loop reads CASSLKLSGNTIYF. Written as DNA, the CDR3 is TGTGCCAGCAGTTTAAAACTCTCTGGAAACACCATATATTTT.

The rearrangement joins TRBV28 to TRBJ2-7, with 8 nucleotides matching TRBD2. The CDR3 extends over 16 amino acids. V was clipped by 3 bases and J by 2 bases; unmatched bases: 9. CDR1 and CDR2 from the germline V gene are MDHEN and SYDVKM. The CDR3 sequence: CASSFTGGGLTYEQYF. The CDR3 nucleotides are TGTGCCAGCAGTTTTACAGGCGGGGGGCTAACCTACGAGCAGTACTTC.

V and J are TRBV30 and TRBJ1-6, with D tentatively TRBD1 (6 bases). This CDR3 has 16 amino acids. Germline assignment: CDR1 GTSNPN and CDR2 SVGIG (reference sequence). With 0 bases removed from V and 7 bases from J, the gap between germline ends came to 16 bases. For the CDR3, the DNA is TGTGCCTGGAGTGTAGGACAGCGAACAGGGAATTCACCCCTCCACTTT. Its translation is CAWSVGQRTGNSPLHF.

This clone was counted once. The chain has TRBV9 and TRBJ1-2; a weak D match, TRBD1 (6 bases). CDR3 length: 12 amino acids. CDR1 SGDLS and CDR2 YYNGEE come from the germline V gene. The ends were cut back, 3 bases at V and 6 bases at J, with 9 bases in the middle. CDR3 loop: CASSDRVDGYTF. The CDR3 nucleotides are TGTGCCAGCAGCGACAGGGTGGATGGCTACACCTTC.

This chain joins TRBV19 and TRBJ2-1; possible D gene TRBD1, 5 bases. V lost 3 bases to trimming and J lost 6 bases, with 9 bases between them. The CDR3 runs 13 residues. Germline V CDR1 and CDR2: LNHDA, SQIVND (reference sequence). CDR3 sequence: CASSMLRGNEQFF. The DNA of the CDR3 is TGTGCCAGTAGTATGCTAAGGGGCAATGAGCAGTTCTTC.

The chain employs TRBV6-1 and TRBJ2-7; TRBD2 aligns across 10 bases. Germline assignment: CDR1 MNHNS and CDR2 SASEGT. The trim removed 4 bases at V and 4 bases at J, leaving 7 bases unmatched. The CDR3 covers 15 residues. CDR3 loop: CASSGPSGSYYEQYF. The DNA of the CDR3 is TGTGCCAGCAGTGGCCCTAGCGGGAGTTATTACGAGCAGTACTTC.

The J gene is TRBJ2-7, the V gene TRBV29-1; D possibly matches TRBD1 or TRBD2 (5 bases each). The V and J ends lost 6 bases and 2 bases respectively, with 17 bases between them. Germline V gene sequence: CDR1 SQVTM, CDR2 ANQGSEA. There are 14 residues in the CDR3. The CDR3 bases are TGCAGCGTCCCCGTCGCTGGGACCCCCTACGAGCAGTACTTC. Amino acid sequence: CSVPVAGTPYEQYF.

The rearrangement uses TRBV9 and TRBJ1-1, with TRBD1 matching over 11 bases. This CDR3 is built from 17 residues. The V segment lost 3 bases and the J segment 5 bases; nucleotides outside the gene matches: 12. Germline CDR1 reads SGDLS; CDR2 reads YYNGEE. The CDR3 coding sequence is TGTGCCAGCAGCGAGAGTGGGACCGGGACAGGGGGTACTGAAGCTTTCTTT. Its protein is CASSESGTGTGGTEAFF. The whole variable domain, remainder taken from reference TRBV9 and TRBJ1-1, is DSGVTQTPKHLITATGQRVTLRCSPRSGDLSVYWYQQSLDQGLQFLIQYYNGEERAKGNILERFSAQQFPDLHSELNLSSLELGDSALYFCASSESGTGTGGTEAFFGQGTRLTVV.

CDR3 protein: CATSRAATVNTEAFF. Here the CDR3 DNA reads TGTGCCACCAGCAGAGCGGCGACAGTGAACACTGAAGCTTTCTTT. The gene calls are TRBV15 and TRBJ1-1; TRBD1 might be the D (5 bases). Germline V gives CDR1 LNHNV, CDR2 YYDKDF (reference sequence). Trimming took off 1 base at V and 0 bases at J, with 9 bases between the two ends. The CDR3 runs 15 residues.

This clone has only one observation. In nucleotides, the CDR3 is TGTGCCATCAAAACGTGGGGTACGGTCTCCTACGAGCAGTACTTC. It is translated as CAIKTWGTVSYEQYF. J is TRBJ2-7 and V is TRBV10-3; D unresolved. CDR3 length equals 15 residues. Trimming took 7 bases from V and 0 from J, leaving 16 bases between them. From germline, CDR1 is ENHRY and CDR2 SYGVKD.

The chain carries TRBV19 and TRBJ1-6; D may be TRBD1 (5 bases). CDR1 is LNHDA, CDR2 SQIVND, per germline (reference sequence). The CDR3 is made up of 12 amino acids. V shed 7 bases and J shed 14 bases, with 15 bases lying between them. The CDR3 is CASMGGAATLHF. The CDR3 coding sequence is TGTGCCAGTATGGGAGGGGCCGCCACCCTCCACTTT.

The chain carries TRBV7-2 and TRBJ2-7, with TRBD2 identical over 9 bases. J was trimmed by 7 bases and V by 3 bases; bases with no gene match: 10. The CDR3 covers 15 residues. Germline V gene data show CDR1 as SGHTA and CDR2 as FQGNSA. The CDR3: CASSFLTSGPSEQYF. The CDR3 region has the DNA TGTGCCAGCAGCTTCCTGACTAGCGGACCCTCGGAGCAGTACTTC.

This rearrangement joins TRBV7-6 to TRBJ2-7; maybe TRBD2 (7 bases). V was pared by 3 bases and J by 6 bases, with 18 bases between. Germline values: CDR1 SGHVS, CDR2 FNYEAQ. The CDR3 length is 15 residues. This CDR3 is CASSFRGDGGGEQYF. Written as DNA, the CDR3 is TGTGCCAGCAGCTTCCGGGGGGACGGAGGGGGCGAGCAGTACTTC.

The genes are TRBV11-1 and TRBJ1-2, with 9 bases matching TRBD1. J was trimmed by 4 bases and V by 4 bases; bases with no gene match: 4. This CDR3 comprises 14 residues. CDR1 and CDR2 from the germline V gene are SGHAT and FQDESV (reference sequence). The chain's CDR3 is CASSSGTGLYGYTF. The CDR3, as DNA: TGTGCCAGCAGCTCCGGGACAGGGCTCTATGGCTACACCTTC.

The V call is TRBV30, the J call TRBJ2-5; no clear D. In germline, CDR1 is GTSNPN, CDR2 SVGIG (reference sequence). The V end lost 3 bases, the J end lost 9 bases, and 20 bases lay between the germline ends. CDR3 length equals 14 residues. The CDR3 loop reads CAWREPGSRVSQYF. The CDR3 region has the DNA TGTGCCTGGAGAGAACCGGGCTCCCGAGTGTCCCAGTACTTC.

The genes are TRBV18 and TRBJ1-5; D remains unclear. Germline loops: CDR1 KGHSH, CDR2 LQKENI. This CDR3 is built from 14 residues. V lost 2 bases and J 0 bases, leaving 5 bases between the germline ends. The CDR3 here is CASSPGVSNQPQHF. DNA for the CDR3: TGTGCCAGCTCACCAGGGGTTAGCAATCAGCCCCAGCATTTT.

The rearrangement joins TRBV27 to TRBJ1-2; tentative D call: TRBD1 (6 bases). Trimming took 5 bases from V and 4 from J, leaving 23 bases between them. The CDR3 loop spans 17 amino acids. Germline CDR1 reads MNHEY; CDR2 reads SMNVEV (reference sequence). The CDR3 nucleotides are TGTGCCAGCAGTCCCGGACAGTCCCCGGTTATTGGCTATGGCTACACCTTC. Translation gives CASSPGQSPVIGYGYTF.

The chain recombines TRBV6-1 with TRBJ2-7; unclear D gene. The CDR3 extends over 12 amino acids. V shed 2 bases and J shed 5 bases, with 7 bases lying between them. Per the germline V gene, CDR1 is MNHNS and CDR2 is SASEGT. The CDR3 nucleotides read TGTGCCAGCAGTGAATTTCGAGACGAGCAGTACTTC. Encoded protein: CASSEFRDEQYF.

CDR3 sequence reads: CASSSYSTSYEQYF. CDR3 nucleotides: TGTGCCAGCAGTTCCTACAGTACCTCCTACGAGCAGTACTTC. The chain links TRBV27 to TRBJ2-7, with D unresolved. In germline, CDR1 is MNHEY, CDR2 SMNVEV (reference sequence). Trimming took off 4 bases at V and 0 bases at J, with 10 bases between the two ends. This CDR3 region has 14 residues.

This sequence joins TRBV7-2 and TRBJ2-5; D not certain. The CDR3 is made up of 13 amino acids. Germline V gene data show CDR1 as SGHTA and CDR2 as FQGNSA. Trimming removed 2 bases at V and 0 bases at J, with 4 bases between. CDR3 residues: CASSLPYQETQYF. CDR3 DNA sequence: TGTGCCAGCAGCTTACCTTACCAAGAGACCCAGTACTTC.

V gene TRBV6-5 combines with J gene TRBJ2-7; D call uncertain. This CDR3 is built from 13 residues. V was pared by 4 bases and J by 6 bases, with 13 bases between. CDR1 is MNHEY, CDR2 SVGAGI, per germline. CDR3 DNA: TGTGCCAGCAGTTTGACCTATATGGGCGAGCAGTACTTC. It is translated as CASSLTYMGEQYF.

The chain joins TRBV6-9 to TRBJ1-4, with D unresolved. The germline V and J ends were trimmed by 6 bases and 5 bases, with 4 bases remaining between them. The CDR3 covers 11 residues. Germline V gene lookup returns CDR1 MNHGY and CDR2 SVAAGI. The CDR3 protein is CASRQNEKLFF. CDR3 nucleotide sequence: TGTGCCAGCAGACAGAATGAAAAACTGTTTTTT.